The 28 T cell receptor beta chains listed next were all sequenced from one sample in a study of shared clonotypes between healthy human individuals. Assay used: immunoSEQ multiplex PCR; TCRdb lists only in-frame clones, some missing. The sample has about 120,000 clones, around two thirds seen once. The sample consisted of memory CD8+ T cells sorted from blood. Subset reported: CD45RO+ cells pooled with CCR7-negative TemRA cells. The receptors were sampled from a woman aged 30 to 39 in good health.

The chain uses TRBV27 and TRBJ2-6, with D perhaps TRBD2 (6 bases). Trimming cost V 3 bases and J 0 bases, with 15 bases left between them. Germline CDR1 MNHEY, CDR2 SMNVEV (reference sequence). This CDR3 is 18 amino acids long. This chain's CDR3 is CASSFSLGGSSGANVLTF. The CDR3 DNA sequence: TGTGCCAGCAGTTTTTCCCTTGGGGGGTCCTCTGGGGCCAACGTCCTGACTTTC.

In DNA, the CDR3 is TGTGCCAGCAGGGAGACAGGGGGCGACTATGGCTACACCTTC. Translated: CASRETGGDYGYTF. The rearrangement uses TRBV28 and TRBJ1-2; 10 nucleotides match TRBD1. V shed 6 bases and J 3 bases; nucleotides not matched to a gene: 4. The germline CDR1 and CDR2 sequences are MDHEN and SYDVKM. The CDR3 runs 14 residues.

A note on this clone: The sample holds other DNA sequences that translate to the same CDR3. V is TRBV11-2 and J is TRBJ2-1; D unresolved. V lost 1 base, J lost 3 bases, and 4 bases lay in between. CDR3 length: 13 residues. Germline loops: CDR1 SGHAT, CDR2 FQNNGV. The CDR3 nucleotides read TGTGCCAGCAGCTTAGGGCTCTACAATGAGCAGTTCTTC. Amino acid sequence: CASSLGLYNEQFF.

CDR3 nucleotides: TGTGCCAGCAGTGAAGAGACTGGGAAAAACATTCAGTACTTC. Amino acid sequence: CASSEETGKNIQYF. The chain recombines TRBV6-1 with TRBJ2-4; D is uncertain. CDR3 length: 14 residues. Germline V gene sequence: CDR1 MNHNS, CDR2 SASEGT. V lost 1 base to trimming and J lost 4 bases, with 8 bases between them.

J is TRBJ2-1 and V is TRBV28; D gene unclear. CDR3 length: 12 residues. CDR1 is MDHEN and CDR2 is SYDVKM in the germline V gene. Trimming shortened V by 3 bases and J by 5 bases, and 5 bases separated the two germline ends. The CDR3 sequence: CASSFRNNEQFF. The CDR3 nucleotides read TGTGCCAGCAGTTTCAGGAACAATGAGCAGTTCTTC.

The CDR3 region is CASSLEDYNEQFF. In nucleotides, the CDR3 is TGTGCCAGCAGCTTAGAAGATTACAATGAGCAGTTCTTC. This chain joins TRBV7-9 and TRBJ2-1; D unclear. CDR1 SEHNR and CDR2 FQNEAQ come from the germline V gene (reference sequence). The CDR3 contains 13 residues. V lost 1 base, J lost 4 bases, and 5 bases lay in between.

The chain combines TRBV11-2 with TRBJ1-5, with unresolved D. The ends were cut back, 0 bases at V and 1 base at J, with 7 bases in the middle. Looked up from germline, CDR1 is SGHAT and CDR2 is FQNNGV. CDR3 length: 15 amino acids. As DNA, the CDR3 is TGTGCCAGCAGCTTAGACACCTTAAGCAATCAGCCCCAGCATTTT. Amino acid sequence: CASSLDTLSNQPQHF.

At least ten counts were recorded for this clone. The chain couples TRBV19 to TRBJ2-5; TRBD1 aligns across 12 bases. J lost 4 bases, V lost 7 bases, and 10 bases had no gene match. Per the germline V gene, CDR1 is LNHDA and CDR2 is SQIVND (reference sequence). The CDR3 length is 16 residues. For the CDR3, the DNA is TGTGCCAGTACCCTAAGAGGGACAGGGGGCCCAGAGACCCAGTACTTC. Translated, it gives CASTLRGTGGPETQYF.

The V gene is TRBV11-2, the J gene TRBJ2-2; D unclear. Germline-derived CDR1 and CDR2 are SGHAT and FQNNGV. This CDR3 spans 12 amino acids. The ends were cut back, 6 bases at V and 3 bases at J, with 5 bases in the middle. The CDR3 sequence is CASREDTGELFF. DNA of the CDR3: TGTGCCAGCAGAGAGGACACCGGGGAGCTGTTTTTT. The full variable domain, in which reference TRBV11-2 and TRBJ2-2 provide the parts outside the CDR3, is EAGVAQSPRYKIIEKRQSVAFWCNPISGHATLYWYQQILGQGPKLLIQFQNNGVVDDSQLPKDRFSAERLKGVDSTLKIQPAKLEDSAVYLCASREDTGELFFGEGSRLTVL.

In its sample, this clone was seen a few times. The rearrangement uses TRBV27 and TRBJ2-1; D gene uncertain. Germline V gene lookup returns CDR1 MNHEY and CDR2 SMNVEV (reference sequence). V was trimmed by 2 bases and J by 0 bases, leaving 8 bases between them. The CDR3 extends over 15 amino acids. The CDR3 spells CASSLDRSSYNEQFF. CDR3 in DNA: TGTGCCAGCAGTTTAGACCGGAGCTCCTACAATGAGCAGTTCTTC.

The V call is TRBV6-4, the J call TRBJ2-1, with 9 bases matching TRBD1. The CDR3 covers 15 residues. Germline loops: CDR1 MRHNA, CDR2 SNTAGT. The trim removed 6 bases at V and 0 bases at J, leaving 3 bases unmatched. The CDR3 DNA is TGTGCCAGCAGCGCGGGACAGGGCTCCTACAATGAGCAGTTCTTC. Protein: CASSAGQGSYNEQFF.

This chain uses TRBV28 with TRBJ1-5; no clear D gene. Trimming stripped 6 bases from V and 0 bases from J, with 12 bases between. The CDR3 length is 15 residues. Germline assignment: CDR1 MDHEN and CDR2 SYDVKM. The CDR3 loop is CASSILHGSNQPQHF. The CDR3 coding sequence is TGTGCCAGCAGCATACTGCACGGTAGCAATCAGCCCCAGCATTTT.

The chain recombines TRBV5-6 with TRBJ2-7, with D unresolved. CDR1 and CDR2 from the germline V gene are SGHDT and YYEEEE. This CDR3 has 14 residues. V shed 4 bases and J shed 0 bases, with 11 bases lying between them. The CDR3 DNA is TGTGCCAGCAGCCCCCGGTCATTCTCCTACGAGCAGTACTTC. This codes for CASSPRSFSYEQYF.

The chain couples TRBV13 to TRBJ2-1, with TRBD2 identical over 13 bases. Trimming took 4 bases from V and 0 from J; bases not matched to a gene: 9. Germline V CDR1 and CDR2: PRHDT, FYEKMQ (reference sequence). CDR3 length: 19 residues. The CDR3, as DNA: TGTGCCAGCAGCTCTTCACTAGCGGGAGGGTTAAGCTCCTACAATGAGCAGTTCTTC. It encodes CASSSSLAGGLSSYNEQFF. The complete variable domain, with remaining parts taken from reference TRBV13 and TRBJ2-1, reads AAGVIQSPRHLIKEKRETATLKCYPIPRHDTVYWYQQGPGQDPQFLISFYEKMQSDKGSIPDRFSAQQFSDYHSELNMSSLELGDSALYFCASSSSLAGGLSSYNEQFFGPGTRLTVL.

The chain combines TRBV6-1 with TRBJ2-3; 7 nucleotides align to TRBD1. After removal of 6 bases from V and 3 bases from J, the junction contained 3 bases not matched to a gene. CDR3 size: 13 residues. The germline CDR1 and CDR2 sequences are MNHNS and SASEGT. This chain's CDR3 is CASRRQGTDTQYF. The DNA for the CDR3 is TGTGCCAGCAGGCGACAGGGTACAGATACGCAGTATTTT.

This clone was picked up many times. This sequence joins TRBV6-5 and TRBJ2-1, with D tentatively TRBD2 (5 bases). There are 15 residues in the CDR3. V was pared by 3 bases and J by 3 bases, with 12 bases between. CDR1 is MNHEY, CDR2 SVGAGI, per germline. The CDR3 sequence: CASSYIAGLYNEQFF. The DNA for the CDR3 is TGTGCCAGCAGTTATATCGCGGGCCTCTACAATGAGCAGTTCTTC.

The table lists this clone with many counts. The J gene is TRBJ2-1, the V gene TRBV29-1; D possibly corresponds to TRBD2 (5 bases). Germline CDR1 reads SQVTM; CDR2 reads ANQGSEA. CDR3 length: 12 amino acids. Trimming removed 2 bases at V and 9 bases at J, with 11 bases between. This CDR3 is CSVEPTRSEQFF. DNA for the CDR3: TGCAGCGTTGAACCCACTAGAAGTGAGCAGTTCTTC.

The J gene is TRBJ2-7, the V gene TRBV6-5; D unclear. Trimming pared 10 bases from V and 0 bases from J, leaving 10 bases between. This CDR3 is built from 12 residues. The V gene's germline CDR1 is MNHEY and CDR2 SVGAGI. CDR3: CATFTSSYEQYF. The DNA of the CDR3 is TGTGCCACCTTTACGAGCTCCTACGAGCAGTACTTC.

This clone has only one observation. The chain carries TRBV6-1 and TRBJ2-2; the D gene is possibly TRBD1 (6 bases). V dropped 5 bases and J dropped 4 bases, with 14 bases sitting between them. This CDR3 region has 15 residues. Germline lookup yields CDR1 MNHNS and CDR2 SASEGT. CDR3 DNA sequence: TGTGCCAGCAGTTTACTGACAGGCGGCACCGGGGAGCTGTTTTTT. This sequence encodes CASSLLTGGTGELFF.

This rearrangement joins TRBV2 to TRBJ2-7; the D gene could be TRBD1 or TRBD2 (5 bases each). The CDR3 runs 13 residues. V was cut by 7 bases and J by 1 base, with 11 bases left in between. CDR1 and CDR2 from the germline V gene are SNHLY and FYNNEI. CDR3 nucleotides: TGTGCCAGCAAAGGGACGGATTCCTACGAGCAGTACTTC. This encodes CASKGTDSYEQYF.

About this clone: A single base separates this from a much larger clone, so it may be a read error. This chain joins TRBV27 and TRBJ2-7; TRBD1 is a possible D gene (6 bases). Trimming shortened V by 5 bases and J by 2 bases, and 10 bases separated the two germline ends. The CDR3 covers 13 residues. Per germline, CDR1 MNHEY and CDR2 SMNVEV (reference sequence). This chain's CDR3 is CASSEQGTYEQYF. In nucleotides, the CDR3 is TGTGCCAGCAGTGAACAGGGCACCTACGAGCAGTACTTC.

This clone was seen more than once but under ten times. The chain carries TRBV2 and TRBJ2-7; 10 nucleotides align to TRBD2. V lost 10 bases, J lost 1 base, and 10 bases stayed unmatched. This CDR3 contains 15 residues. CDR1 and CDR2 (germline): SNHLY, FYNNEI. This chain's CDR3 is CATSGTSDTSYEQYF. For the CDR3, the DNA is TGTGCCACATCCGGGACTAGCGACACTTCCTACGAGCAGTACTTC.

This clone was seen at least ten times. The V and J genes are TRBV4-2 and TRBJ2-1; TRBD1 is a possible D gene (6 bases). CDR1 and CDR2 (germline): LGHNA, YNFKEQ. Trimming took 0 bases from V and 5 from J, leaving 20 bases between them. The CDR3 totals 18 residues. The CDR3 DNA reads TGTGCCAGCAGCCAAGAAGGGACATTCACGGAGGTCGACAATGAGCAGTTCTTC. Translated, it gives CASSQEGTFTEVDNEQFF.

V is TRBV28 and J is TRBJ2-7; 8 bases are a match to TRBD2. The V gene's germline CDR1 is MDHEN and CDR2 SYDVKM. The length of the CDR3 is 16 residues. V dropped 6 bases and J dropped 2; count of bases not matched to a gene: 12. The CDR3 nucleotides read TGTGCCAGCAGGGGAGCGGGAGACCCAGTTCCCTACGAGCAGTACTTC. Encoded protein: CASRGAGDPVPYEQYF. Filled out from reference TRBV28 and TRBJ2-7, the complete variable domain reads DVKVTQSSRYLVKRTGEKVFLECVQDMDHENMFWYRQDPGLGLRLIYFSYDVKMKEKGDIPEGYSVSREKKERFSLILESASTNQTSMYLCASRGAGDPVPYEQYFGPGTRLTVT.

This clone showed up just a few times. The J gene is TRBJ2-1, the V gene TRBV5-6, with 9 nucleotides matching TRBD2. V was pared by 3 bases and J by 5 bases, with 6 bases of the junction left unmatched. The CDR3 sequence is 15 residues long. Germline-derived CDR1 and CDR2 are SGHDT and YYEEEE. CDR3 amino acids: CASSWSAGGDNEQFF. The DNA for the CDR3 is TGTGCCAGCAGCTGGTCAGCGGGAGGCGACAATGAGCAGTTCTTC.

This clone was observed once. The CDR3 region is CASSLAFRVDEQYF. The CDR3 bases are TGTGCCAGCAGCCTAGCCTTCAGGGTCGACGAGCAGTACTTC. This chain links TRBV11-2 with TRBJ2-5; D may correspond to TRBD1 or TRBD2 (5 bases each). The J call is in doubt because the DNA end fits TRBJ2-7 better. The CDR3 loop spans 14 amino acids. From germline, CDR1 is SGHAT and CDR2 FQNNGV.

The rearrangement joins TRBV25-1 to TRBJ1-5, with D tentatively TRBD1 (5 bases). Germline V gene lookup returns CDR1 MGHDK and CDR2 SYGVNS. Trimming took off 6 bases at V and 3 bases at J, with 12 bases between the two ends. This CDR3 comprises 14 residues. In DNA form, the CDR3 reads TGTGCCAGCAGGGAAGGGGACCTCAATCAGCCCCAGCATTTT. Its translation: CASREGDLNQPQHF. Full variable domain (outside the CDR3, taken from reference TRBV25-1 and TRBJ1-5): EADIYQTPRYLVIGTGKKITLECSQTMGHDKMYWYQQDPGMELHLIHYSYGVNSTEKGDLSSESTVSRIRTEHFPLTLESARPSHTSQYLCASREGDLNQPQHFGDGTRLSIL.

V and J are TRBV4-1 and TRBJ1-2; D gene unclear. CDR1 and CDR2 (germline): MGHRA, YSYEKL. The CDR3 is 15 amino acids. Trimming shortened V by 5 bases and J by 0 bases, and 13 bases separated the two germline ends. The CDR3 DNA sequence: TGCGCCAGCAGCGGCGGGGTACGGACTAACTATGGCTACACCTTC. Encoded protein: CASSGGVRTNYGYTF.